These 5 T cell receptor beta chains share one sample of origin, sequenced in a study of T-cell memory formation after mild COVID-19. TCRdb ran MiXCR on the 5' RACE reads and lists one entry per CDR3 protein. The repertoire consists of 540,000 or so distinct CDR3 sequences, with just over 20% occurring once and the leading ten covering roughly an eighth. The sequencing sample was made of PBMCs or a T cell subset sorted from them (not recorded which). These TCRs come from an adult woman who had mild COVID-19 (a few samples of this study predate the infection). Cell type and time point are not known.

This chain joins TRBV10-3 and TRBJ2-1, with 9 bases that match TRBD1. Germline CDR1 and CDR2: ENHRY and SYGVKD. Unmatched junction bases numbered 5, after V lost 4 bases and J lost 1 base. The CDR3 consists of 16 residues. CDR3 sequence: CAISGTGTGSYNEQFF. CDR3 DNA: TGTGCCATCAGTGGAACAGGGACAGGGTCCTACAATGAGCAGTTCTTC.

This clonotype showed up just a few times. CDR3 region: CASSEALTDTQYF. The CDR3 DNA follows: TGTGCCAGCAGTGAAGCGCTAACAGATACGCAGTATTTT. The V gene is TRBV2, the J gene TRBJ2-3; no clear D. With 0 bases removed from V and 3 bases from J, the gap between germline ends came to 4 bases. The germline V gene encodes CDR1 SNHLY and CDR2 FYNNEI. This CDR3 comprises 13 residues.

In its sample, this clonotype was seen a few times. The J gene is TRBJ2-2, the V gene TRBV6-5; 8 nucleotides align to TRBD1. CDR1 and CDR2 from the germline V gene are MNHEY and SVGAGI. The CDR3 spans 17 residues. V was clipped by 7 bases and J by 1 base; unmatched bases: 11. The CDR3 sequence: CASTEGYGTGNTGELFF. CDR3 coding DNA: TGTGCCAGCACCGAAGGGTACGGGACAGGGAACACCGGGGAGCTGTTTTTT.

The chain has TRBV9 and TRBJ2-3; D might be TRBD2 (5 bases). There are 13 residues in the CDR3. Germline loops: CDR1 SGDLS, CDR2 YYNGEE. The germline V and J ends were trimmed by 5 bases and 5 bases, with 12 bases remaining between them. CDR3 DNA: TGTGCCAGCAGGGGTCCCGCGGGAGATACGCAGTATTTT. It encodes CASRGPAGDTQYF.

By share of the sample, this clonotype is medium-sized. The chain has TRBV3-1 and TRBJ2-7; D might be TRBD1 (6 bases). The CDR3 runs 15 residues. The germline V gene encodes CDR1 LGHDT and CDR2 YNNKEL (reference sequence). V lost 6 bases to trimming and J lost 2 bases, with 17 bases between them. The CDR3 DNA follows: TGTGCCAGCAGTGTCGGGTTTACAGGGCCCTACGAGCAGTACTTC. This translates into CASSVGFTGPYEQYF.